A single sample gave rise to the 5 T cell receptor beta chains below, sequenced in a study of T cell responses to AZD1222 COVID-19 vaccine (dated by TCRdb to the early 2020s). This specimen's time point label, per the study, means: baseline before first vaccination. Receptor amplification or capture employed the immunoSEQ multiplex PCR assay. Here the immuneACCESS table is served through TCRdb, limited to in-frame sequences with V and J called. Missing clones are a known gap in these copies; in checked studies unresolved V genes cover under half, and the rest lacks a known reason. In this sample the table shows 150,000 to 200,000 clones, around 92% of which occur a single time. Under 11% of the sample lies in the top ten. Sample: peripheral blood, taken on day 0 of AZD1222 vaccination. Every receptor here comes from an adult in good health.

This clone has a single count. This chain uses TRBV11-2 with TRBJ2-7, with D uncertain. The CDR3 is 12 residues long. CDR1 and CDR2 (germline): SGHAT, FQNNGV. The V end lost 5 bases, the J end lost 0 bases, and 5 bases lay between the germline ends. CDR3 sequence reads: CASSPHSYEQYF. The CDR3 DNA sequence: TGTGCCAGCAGCCCCCACTCCTACGAGCAGTACTTC.

The J gene is TRBJ2-7, the V gene TRBV2, with D perhaps TRBD1 or TRBD2 (5 bases each). The CDR3 length is 14 residues. The V and J ends lost 4 bases and 6 bases respectively, with 16 bases between them. Germline V CDR1 and CDR2: SNHLY, FYNNEI. CDR3 sequence reads: CASSVEDTKSEQYF. As DNA, the CDR3 is TGTGCCAGCAGTGTGGAGGACACGAAATCCGAGCAGTACTTC.

The chain combines TRBV19 with TRBJ1-2; maybe TRBD1 (6 bases). Germline V gene lookup returns CDR1 LNHDA and CDR2 SQIVND (reference sequence). The length of the CDR3 is 14 residues. V was shortened by 5 bases and J by 2 bases, with 12 bases between the two germline ends. The CDR3 DNA follows: TGTGCCAGTAGTCCCCAGGGGAGGAACTATGGCTACACCTTC. Protein: CASSPQGRNYGYTF.

The genes are TRBV7-9 and TRBJ1-1, with D unclear. Trimming pared 1 base from V and 4 bases from J, leaving 16 bases between. Germline lookup yields CDR1 SEHNR and CDR2 FQNEAQ (reference sequence). This CDR3 has 16 residues. The CDR3 is CASSLGNARSGTEAFF. Written as DNA, the CDR3 is TGTGCCAGCAGCTTAGGAAACGCGCGGAGTGGCACTGAAGCTTTCTTT.

This chain links TRBV5-1 with TRBJ1-2; D not certain. The CDR3 sequence is 15 residues long. CDR1 SGHRS and CDR2 YFSETQ come from the germline V gene. Trimming stripped 0 bases from V and 0 bases from J, with 9 bases between. The CDR3 here is CASSLVGRANYGYTF. CDR3 nucleotides: TGCGCCAGCAGCTTGGTGGGCAGAGCTAACTATGGCTACACCTTC.